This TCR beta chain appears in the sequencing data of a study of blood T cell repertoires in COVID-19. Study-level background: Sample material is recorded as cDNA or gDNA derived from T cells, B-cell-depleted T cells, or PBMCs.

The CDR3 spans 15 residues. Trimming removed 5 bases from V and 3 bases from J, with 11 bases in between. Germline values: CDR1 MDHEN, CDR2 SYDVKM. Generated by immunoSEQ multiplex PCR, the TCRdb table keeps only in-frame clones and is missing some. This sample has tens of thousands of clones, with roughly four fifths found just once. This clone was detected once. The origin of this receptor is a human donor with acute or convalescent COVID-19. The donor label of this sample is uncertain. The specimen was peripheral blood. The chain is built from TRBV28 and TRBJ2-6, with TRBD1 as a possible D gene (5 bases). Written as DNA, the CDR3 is TGTGCCAGCAGTCAGGACATCGTTGGGGCCAACGTCCTGACTTTC. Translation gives CASSQDIVGANVLTF.